The rows below give T cell receptor beta chains drawn from one sample of a study of lymphopenia after photon versus proton radiotherapy. This table comes from immunoSEQ multiplex PCR, and its TCRdb copy is limited to in-frame clones, with some not included. The repertoire has 37,000 or so clones, approximately 86% of them found once; the top ten carry about a tenth. The input for sequencing was peripheral blood, taken from a patient treated with proton-based radiotherapy. These TCRs come from a woman aged 70-85 years with pancreatic cancer. Some clones in this sample may be carry-over from other donors' samples. The conserved cysteine and the conserved F or W are not part of the CDR3 here. The order of the fields is J gene, V gene, CDR3 length, CDR3 protein.

TRBJ1-1 TRBV7-9 14 ASSIPRGQINTEAF
TRBJ2-1 TRBV7-9 13 ASSPDRQSYNEQF
TRBJ2-4 TRBV29-1 9 SVLGTNIQY
TRBJ1-1 TRBV19 11 ASSNSAGTEAF
TRBJ2-5 TRBV11-2 15 ASSGTSGRAVAETQY
TRBJ2-1 TRBV9 15 ASSASGGTGNYNEQF
TRBJ1-5 TRBV2 9 ASRRNQPQH
TRBJ2-7 TRBV19 10 ASSGTAFEQY
TRBJ1-1 TRBV19 13 ASSIDGGVNTEAF
TRBJ1-1 TRBV5-5 11 ASSLGPNTEAF
TRBJ1-2 TRBV5-1 13 ASSLRDRDDYGYT
TRBJ1-4 TRBV30 13 AWRDYRGAREKLF
TRBJ2-5 TRBV7-2 15 ASSLGTSGRAYETQY
TRBJ2-7 TRBV27 12 ASSLRTLSYEQY
TRBJ2-7 TRBV29-1 13 SVSVENRPTYEQY
TRBJ2-4 TRBV2 18 ASSEEEAGAGLIAKNIQY
NA TRBV7-9 11 ASSADGSYEQY
TRBJ2-2 TRBV5-1 10 ASSQDRGELF
TRBJ1-2 TRBV28 12 ASSSGLRADGYT
TRBJ2-1 TRBV20-1 9 SAGRYNEQF
TRBJ2-7 TRBV7-9 14 ASSLVSGWTIYEQY
TRBJ1-5 TRBV7-8 12 ASSLGYENQPQH
TRBJ1-3 TRBV18 13 ASSPSTGYRNTIY
TRBJ2-7 TRBV5-1 13 ASSLVAGVNYEQY
TRBJ2-2 TRBV18 12 ASSPPREAGELF
TRBJ2-3 TRBV6-6 13 ASRSPGGVPDTQY
TRBJ2-3 TRBV4-3 13 ASSQKAGGADTQY
TRBJ1-5 TRBV4-1 13 ASSQEGDSRQPQH
TRBJ1-2 TRBV6-5 12 ASSYGGTGYGYT
TRBJ2-1 TRBV7-2 13 ASSLTSGRANEQF
TRBJ2-1 TRBV12-5 16 ASGLTLVEGSSYNEQF
TRBJ1-4 TRBV6-6 11 ASSYSSGGKLF
TRBJ1-2 TRBV27 12 ASSPRQVLYGYT
TRBJ1-1 TRBV19 9 ASSMRSEAF
TRBJ1-6 TRBV18 13 ASSPAGQGNSPLH
TRBJ2-4 TRBV27 16 ASSSLISGDEAKNIQY
TRBJ1-1 TRBV19 13 ASSIPYRDSHEAF
TRBJ2-7 TRBV7-3 12 ASSAGTGGYEQY
TRBJ1-4 TRBV21-1 16 ASSKGWTALASNEKLF
TRBJ2-4 TRBV5-4 12 ASSLAGDHDIQY
TRBJ2-1 TRBV5-8 16 ASSLWGFRHSSYNEQF
TRBJ2-1 TRBV27 11 ASSLSPRNEQF
TRBJ2-5 TRBV5-1 12 ASSLGQAQETQY
TRBJ2-1 TRBV19 11 ASSLARLDEQF
TRBJ2-7 TRBV6-6 12 ASSFPLAGDEQY
TRBJ1-4 TRBV5-1 13 ASSLAPQQNEKLF
TRBJ2-1 TRBV9 13 ASSVDGTGGNEQF
TRBJ2-2 TRBV29-1 12 SAGQNMNTGELF
TRBJ2-6 TRBV6-5 12 ASSYSTGANVLT
TRBJ2-1 TRBV19 15 ASTPPRLAGVPNEQF
TRBJ2-2 TRBV21-1 15 ASSKGRQAVYPGELF